This entry features one T cell receptor (beta chain) sequence. Germline CDR1 reads SNHLY; CDR2 reads FYNNEI. Trimming took off 0 bases at V and 5 bases at J, with 20 bases between the two ends. CDR3 length: 17 amino acids. This entry belongs to a study of cytomegalovirus exposure and HLA in healthy donors. Amplification used 60 Vbeta primers and 13 Jbeta primers. Assay: immunoSEQ multiplex PCR; the TCRdb copy retains only in-frame clones and omits some. The sample lists about 150,000 clones; over 60% were seen once. The source of this sequence is a woman in her thirties or forties in good health and CMV-seronegative. Sequencing was carried out using PBMCs. V and J are TRBV2 and TRBJ2-7, with D possibly TRBD1 on 6 matching bases. For the CDR3, the DNA is TGTGCCAGCAGTGAAGCGGGGGACATGGACAGATGGAACGAGCAGTACTTC. Protein sequence: CASSEAGDMDRWNEQYF.